This TCR beta chain was documented in a study of blood T cell repertoires in COVID-19. Libraries were prepared by immunoSEQ multiplex PCR; TCRdb keeps only in-frame clonotypes and omits some of them. The repertoire includes some 120,000 clones, 75% to 95% of them detected once, and approximately 1.7% sits in the top ten. Input material: peripheral blood. The origin of this receptor is a human donor with active COVID-19. The donor label of this sample is uncertain.

In nucleotides, the CDR3 is TGTGCCAGCAGCTTGGGGATAGCGGAATACAATGAGCAGTTCTTC. As protein: CASSLGIAEYNEQFF. V is TRBV5-4 and J is TRBJ2-1; possible D gene TRBD2, 6 bases. The germline V gene encodes CDR1 SGHNT and CDR2 YYREEE (reference sequence). V lost 0 bases to trimming and J lost 4 bases, with 11 bases between them. There are 15 residues in the CDR3.